This TCR beta chain is drawn from a study of T cells in tuberculosis. Overall study: IGRA-negative adolescents, IGRA-positive adolescents with latent tuberculosis and adults with active tuberculosis formed this South African cohort. Findings of the study overall: Smaller distances to GMM-specific TCRs suggested their expansion in active tuberculosis.

Germline CDR1 reads SEHNR; CDR2 reads FQNEAQ (reference sequence). The V and J ends lost 8 bases and 8 bases, in that order; junction bases with no gene match: 14. The CDR3 contains 14 residues. Sequenced by immunoSEQ multiplex PCR; TCRdb stores in-frame clones only, minus some. In the table there are tens of thousands of clones, 92% of which are singletons. Notes on this clone: Its antigen is undetermined.

The V gene is TRBV7-9, the J gene TRBJ1-2; 7 bases fit TRBD1. Sequencing was carried out using PBMCs. The sequence came from a donor between 10 and 29 years old with latent tuberculosis or without tuberculosis infection. Some clones in this sample may be carry-over from other donors' samples. This chain's CDR3 is CASGPTGSWQGYTF. DNA of the CDR3: TGTGCCAGCGGACCGACAGGGTCTTGGCAGGGCTACACCTTC.